This T cell receptor (beta chain) derives from a study of blood T cell repertoires in COVID-19. Authors' methods: Scientists estimated how many nucleated cells there were by amplifying reference gene primers. Sequencing was performed with immunoSEQ multiplex PCR; in TCRdb, only in-frame clones are kept and a portion is missing. V and J calls and clone size are given by that table; D and trimming were obtained from the DNA. Among approximately 250,000 clones listed, about nine tenths were seen once. V shed 4 bases and J 4 bases; nucleotides not matched to a gene: 7. The CDR3 contains 15 residues. Germline V CDR1 and CDR2: LGHNA, YNFKEQ. Study members were between about 18 and 89 years old and lived in 20 to 25 US regions.

This TCR was recovered from a woman aged 30 to 39 with acute COVID-19. Sequenced sample: PBMCs or T cells enriched from blood (not recorded which). The chain recombines TRBV4-2 with TRBJ1-3; 7 positions agree with TRBD1. CDR3 coding DNA: TGTGCCAGCAGCCTAACAGGGGTTTTCGGAAACACCATATATTTT. Protein sequence: CASSLTGVFGNTIYF.